One and the same sample provided the 9 T cell receptor beta chains below, sequenced in a study of cytomegalovirus exposure and HLA in healthy donors. PCR used 60 Vbeta primers and 13 Jbeta primers. Clones were sequenced by immunoSEQ multiplex PCR, and TCRdb holds only the in-frame ones, with some missing. The sample lists about 160,000 clones, 65% to 85% occurring once. Sequenced sample: PBMCs. These receptors all stem from a man in his fifties or sixties in good health and CMV-seropositive.

In this sample, this clone turned up once. The V call is TRBV19, the J call TRBJ2-1, with 13 bases matching TRBD2. V gave up 9 bases and J gave up 0 bases; unmatched junction bases: 2. Germline CDR1 LNHDA, CDR2 SQIVND (reference sequence). The CDR3 is made up of 15 amino acids. Written as DNA, the CDR3 is TGTGCCAGCACTAGCGGGAGGGGCTCCTACAATGAGCAGTTCTTC. Protein sequence: CASTSGRGSYNEQFF. Full variable domain (remainder filled in from reference TRBV19 and TRBJ2-1): DGGITQSPKYLFRKEGQNVTLSCEQNLNHDAMYWYRQDPGQGLRLIYYSQIVNDFQKGDIAEGYSVSREKKESFPLTVTSAQKNPTAFYLCASTSGRGSYNEQFFGPGTRLTVL.

V is TRBV30 and J is TRBJ1-3; tentative D call: TRBD1 (5 bases). The CDR3 totals 15 residues. Germline CDR1 is GTSNPN and CDR2 is SVGIG (reference sequence). Trimming pared 2 bases from V and 1 base from J, leaving 12 bases between. The CDR3 loop reads CAWSLDGGSGNTIYF. In DNA, the CDR3 is TGTGCCTGGAGTTTGGACGGGGGGTCTGGAAACACCATATATTTT.

This clone was found once. The chain carries TRBV7-2 and TRBJ1-1; TRBD1 matches at 9 bases. Germline V lookup: CDR1 SGHTA, CDR2 FQGNSA. V lost 1 base to trimming and J lost 2 bases; unmatched junction nucleotides: 2. The CDR3 has 15 amino acids. The chain's CDR3 is CASSLGGQGNTEAFF. CDR3 bases: TGTGCCAGCAGCTTAGGGGGACAGGGTAACACTGAAGCTTTCTTT.

This clone was observed a few times. The chain links TRBV4-1 to TRBJ1-5, with D hard to call. The CDR3 length is 14 residues. V was trimmed by 2 bases and J by 0 bases, leaving 5 bases between them. Looked up from germline, CDR1 is MGHRA and CDR2 is YSYEKL. The CDR3 loop is CASSQTYSNQPQHF. CDR3 bases: TGCGCCAGCAGCCAAACTTATAGCAATCAGCCCCAGCATTTT.

This sequence joins TRBV28 and TRBJ2-2; 8 bases agree with TRBD2. Looked up from germline, CDR1 is MDHEN and CDR2 is SYDVKM. The V segment lost 3 bases and the J segment 0 bases; nucleotides outside the gene matches: 0. The CDR3 loop spans 15 amino acids. This chain's CDR3 is CASSLGLANTGELFF. The CDR3 nucleotides read TGTGCCAGCAGTTTGGGACTAGCGAACACCGGGGAGCTGTTTTTT.

The V and J genes are TRBV28 and TRBJ1-1; D is ambiguous. The CDR3 covers 15 residues. V lost 7 bases, J lost 1 base, and 16 bases lay in between. Germline V lookup: CDR1 MDHEN, CDR2 SYDVKM. The CDR3 DNA sequence: TGTGCCAGCACCGAACCCATTGGCAGGAACACTGAAGCTTTCTTT. It translates to CASTEPIGRNTEAFF.

The V call is TRBV11-2, the J call TRBJ2-1; 11 bases are shared with TRBD2. Germline trimming cut 4 bases from V and 3 bases from J; bases unmatched to any gene: 2. Germline V gene lookup returns CDR1 SGHAT and CDR2 FQNNGV. CDR3 size: 15 residues. This chain's CDR3 is CASSSLAGGYNEQFF. The CDR3, as DNA: TGTGCCAGCAGCTCTCTAGCGGGAGGCTACAATGAGCAGTTCTTC.

V gene TRBV5-4 combines with J gene TRBJ2-6; TRBD2 agrees at 9 bases. The CDR3 length is 16 residues. V lost 4 bases to trimming and J lost 2 bases; unmatched junction nucleotides: 4. Germline V gene data show CDR1 as SGHNT and CDR2 as YYREEE (reference sequence). CDR3 DNA sequence: TGTGCCAGCAGCCCGGGCGGGGGGGCTGGGGCCAACGTCCTGACTTTC. Its protein product is CASSPGGGAGANVLTF. The entire variable domain, with the rest obtained from reference TRBV5-4 and TRBJ2-6, is as follows: ETGVTQSPTHLIKTRGQQVTLRCSSQSGHNTVSWYQQALGQGPQFIFQYYREEENGRGNFPPRFSGLQFPNYSSELNVNALELDDSALYLCASSPGGGAGANVLTFGAGSRLTVL.

CDR3 in amino acids: CASSINRPGTNYGYTF. The CDR3 DNA reads TGCGCCAGCAGCATCAACAGGCCAGGGACTAACTATGGCTACACCTTC. The chain joins TRBV5-1 to TRBJ1-2, with D perhaps TRBD1 (5 bases). Trimming took off 4 bases at V and 0 bases at J, with 16 bases between the two ends. The germline gives CDR1 SGHRS, CDR2 YFSETQ. This CDR3 spans 16 amino acids.